This passage covers 20 T cell receptor beta chains from one sample sequenced in a study of cytomegalovirus exposure and HLA in healthy donors. A multiplex PCR was run with 60 Vbeta primers and 13 Jbeta primers. Generated by immunoSEQ multiplex PCR, the TCRdb table keeps only in-frame clones and is missing some. Counted here are 130,000 or so clones, about 61% occurring once; the ten biggest clones make up around 2%. The sample taken for sequencing was PBMCs. The receptor source for this set is a male donor in good health and CMV-seronegative.

The CDR3 DNA reads as TGCAGCGTTGAAGCCCGGCGCGGGTTATACAATGAGCAGTTCTTC. It specifies CSVEARRGLYNEQFF. The V gene is TRBV29-1, the J gene TRBJ2-1; maybe TRBD2 (5 bases). CDR3 size: 15 residues. Germline V CDR1 and CDR2: SQVTM, ANQGSEA. V was clipped by 1 base and J by 4 bases, with 14 bases between them.

This sequence joins TRBV28 and TRBJ1-5; maybe TRBD1 (5 bases). Trimming pared 5 bases from V and 6 bases from J, leaving 14 bases between. Germline V gene data show CDR1 as MDHEN and CDR2 as SYDVKM. The CDR3 length is 14 residues. CDR3 bases: TGTGCCAGCAGTCCCCATGGGGGGTTTCAGCCCCAGCATTTT. Translating it yields CASSPHGGFQPQHF.

This clone appeared a few times. The genes are TRBV30 and TRBJ2-7, with 10 bases matching TRBD2. Germline-derived CDR1 and CDR2 are GTSNPN and SVGIG (reference sequence). The CDR3 is 15 amino acids. Trimming took 0 bases from V and 4 from J; bases not matched to a gene: 6. The CDR3 DNA is TGTGCCTGGAGTGTACTGGAAGCGGGGGGGTACGAGCAGTACTTC. This codes for CAWSVLEAGGYEQYF.

In its sample, this clone was seen a few times. This CDR3 reads CASAHTRQAYSGANVLTF. The DNA for the CDR3 is TGTGCCAGCGCCCATACACGACAGGCCTACTCTGGGGCCAACGTCCTGACTTTC. The V and J genes are TRBV13 and TRBJ2-6, with D perhaps matching TRBD1 (6 bases). CDR1 PRHDT and CDR2 FYEKMQ come from the germline V gene (reference sequence). The ends were cut back, 8 bases at V and 0 bases at J, with 20 bases in the middle. The CDR3 spans 18 residues.

The rearrangement uses TRBV9 and TRBJ2-7, with 10 positions matching TRBD1. V was pared by 3 bases and J by 9 bases, with 9 bases of the junction left unmatched. There are 14 residues in the CDR3. Germline V gene data show CDR1 as SGDLS and CDR2 as YYNGEE. The chain's CDR3 is CASSAGTGAEGQYF. DNA of the CDR3: TGTGCCAGCAGCGCAGGGACAGGGGCAGAGGGGCAGTACTTC.

This chain connects TRBV7-2 to TRBJ2-2, with D possibly matching TRBD2 (6 bases). The CDR3 sequence is 16 residues long. Trimming took 1 base from V and 4 from J, leaving 13 bases between them. Germline V gene lookup returns CDR1 SGHTA and CDR2 FQGNSA. CDR3 nucleotides: TGTGCCAGCAGCTTAGATCAGATGGGACTCACCGGGGAGCTGTTTTTT. Translating gives CASSLDQMGLTGELFF. Together with reference TRBV7-2 and TRBJ2-2, the CDR3 gives the full variable domain: GAGVSQSPSNKVTEKGKDVELRCDPISGHTALYWYRQSLGQGLEFLIYFQGNSAPDKSGLPSDRFSAERTGGSVSTLTIQRTQQEDSAVYLCASSLDQMGLTGELFFGEGSRLTVL.

V gene TRBV6-4 combines with J gene TRBJ2-5; a weak D match, TRBD2 (6 bases). Between the trimmed V and J ends, which lost 5 bases and 2 bases, there was a span of 9 bases. The CDR3 totals 13 residues. Germline CDR1 reads MRHNA; CDR2 reads SNTAGT. The CDR3 sequence: CASSRDSQETQYF. Here the CDR3 DNA reads TGTGCCAGCAGTCGGGACTCTCAAGAGACCCAGTACTTC.

This clone has only one observation. CDR3: CASSLRQGSFSGANVLTF. The CDR3 DNA reads as TGCGCCAGCAGTCTAAGACAGGGGTCTTTTTCTGGGGCCAACGTCCTGACTTTC. The chain joins TRBV4-1 to TRBJ2-6, with TRBD1 matching over 8 bases. The ends lost 6 bases at V and 1 base at J; junction bases unmatched: 11. The CDR3 spans 18 residues. Germline lookup yields CDR1 MGHRA and CDR2 YSYEKL.

V is TRBV25-1 and J is TRBJ2-2; 7 nucleotides match TRBD1. J was trimmed by 9 bases and V by 6 bases; bases with no gene match: 7. The CDR3 consists of 13 residues. Looked up from germline, CDR1 is MGHDK and CDR2 is SYGVNS. The CDR3 protein is CASRASQGRELFF. For the CDR3, the DNA is TGTGCCAGCAGGGCTTCACAGGGGCGGGAGCTGTTTTTT.

This clone showed up just a few times. J is TRBJ2-5 and V is TRBV7-7; D may be TRBD1 (6 bases). Germline CDR1 SSHAT, CDR2 FNYEAQ (reference sequence). CDR3 length: 15 amino acids. V lost 3 bases and J lost 5, with 16 bases in between. DNA of the CDR3: TGTGCCAGCAGCTTCGGTGACAGGTCCTGGGAGACCCAGTACTTC. Residues: CASSFGDRSWETQYF. Drawing the rest from reference TRBV7-7 and TRBJ2-5, the complete variable domain is GAGVSQSPRYKVTKRGQDVTLRCDPISSHATLYWYQQALGQGPEFLTYFNYEAQPDKSGLPSDRFSAERPEGSISTLTIQRTEQRDSAMYRCASSFGDRSWETQYFGPGTRLLVL.

The chain uses TRBV7-9 and TRBJ2-7; the D gene is possibly TRBD2 (6 bases). The CDR3 runs 14 residues. CDR1 SEHNR and CDR2 FQNEAQ come from the germline V gene (reference sequence). With 10 bases removed from V and 3 bases from J, the gap between germline ends came to 19 bases. The CDR3 sequence is CATRGTHTGYEQYF. The CDR3 bases are TGTGCCACCCGGGGGACCCACACGGGCTACGAGCAGTACTTC.

The rearrangement uses TRBV13 and TRBJ2-7; 7 positions agree with TRBD1. The V gene end was trimmed by 5 bases and the J gene end by 6 bases; junction bases not matched to a gene: 13. The CDR3 has 15 residues. CDR1 and CDR2 from the germline V gene are PRHDT and FYEKMQ (reference sequence). CDR3 nucleotide sequence: TGTGCCAGCAGCCATACCGGGACAGTGCTTGGCGAGCAGTACTTC. Protein: CASSHTGTVLGEQYF.

The chain employs TRBV12-5 and TRBJ2-3, with TRBD2 identical over 14 bases. The CDR3 covers 16 residues. Germline loops: CDR1 LGHNT, CDR2 FRNRAP. Unmatched junction bases numbered 3, after V lost 1 base and J lost 6 bases. The CDR3: CASGLGLAGGLDTQYF. The CDR3 DNA sequence: TGTGCTAGTGGTTTGGGACTAGCGGGGGGGCTTGATACGCAGTATTTT.

This chain connects TRBV27 to TRBJ2-5; maybe TRBD2 (5 bases). The J call may not be correct, given that the DNA end is closer to TRBJ2-7. This CDR3 is 13 amino acids long. Looked up from germline, CDR1 is MNHEY and CDR2 is SMNVEV (reference sequence). The CDR3 region is CASSPADSYEQYF. The CDR3 DNA sequence: TGTGCCAGCAGTCCAGCGGATTCCTACGAGCAGTACTTC.

The sample holds a few counts of this clone. The J gene is TRBJ2-1, the V gene TRBV5-4; 7 bases agree with TRBD2. Germline lookup yields CDR1 SGHNT and CDR2 YYREEE (reference sequence). With V trimmed by 3 bases and J by 3 bases, 9 bases remained unmatched. This CDR3 spans 16 amino acids. The chain's CDR3 is CASSSITGGLYNEQFF. The DNA for the CDR3 is TGTGCCAGCAGCTCGATTACGGGGGGACTCTACAATGAGCAGTTCTTC.

There are a few counts of this clone. The V call is TRBV19, the J call TRBJ2-7, with 13 bases aligning to TRBD2. This CDR3 is 15 amino acids long. Germline CDR1 reads LNHDA; CDR2 reads SQIVND (reference sequence). The junction had 2 bases not matched to a gene; V was cut back by 4 bases and J by 2 bases. The CDR3 DNA follows: TGTGCCAGTAGTAAAGGACTAGCGGGGGCCTACGAGCAGTACTTC. Translated, it gives CASSKGLAGAYEQYF.

The J gene is TRBJ1-2, the V gene TRBV7-9, with a possible D match to TRBD1 (6 bases). Trimming shortened V by 2 bases and J by 4 bases, and 14 bases separated the two germline ends. The CDR3 has 15 amino acids. From germline, CDR1 is SEHNR and CDR2 FQNEAQ (reference sequence). The CDR3 DNA reads as TGTGCCAGCAGCTTATCAGGGGATATGGCCTATGGCTACACCTTC. Its protein product is CASSLSGDMAYGYTF. Full variable domain (remainder filled in from reference TRBV7-9 and TRBJ1-2): DTGVSQNPRHKITKRGQNVTFRCDPISEHNRLYWYRQTLGQGPEFLTYFQNEAQLEKSRLLSDRFSAERPKGSFSTLEIQRTEQGDSAMYLCASSLSGDMAYGYTFGSGTRLTVV.

The chain links TRBV11-2 to TRBJ2-7, with a tentative D call TRBD1 (5 bases). Trimming removed 0 bases at V and 0 bases at J, with 9 bases between. Germline CDR1 and CDR2: SGHAT and FQNNGV. The CDR3 spans 15 residues. The CDR3 nucleotides are TGTGCCAGCAGCTTAGACAGGGTCCGCTCCTACGAGCAGTACTTC. Translating gives CASSLDRVRSYEQYF. Full variable domain (rest looked up from reference TRBV11-2 and TRBJ2-7): EAGVAQSPRYKIIEKRQSVAFWCNPISGHATLYWYQQILGQGPKLLIQFQNNGVVDDSQLPKDRFSAERLKGVDSTLKIQPAKLEDSAVYLCASSLDRVRSYEQYFGPGTRLTVT.

This clone was seen a few times. The V gene is TRBV19, the J gene TRBJ2-7; 10 nucleotides match TRBD1. Losses at the gene ends were 5 bases for V and 1 base for J; bases not matched to a gene: 11. Germline V gives CDR1 LNHDA, CDR2 SQIVND (reference sequence). The CDR3 runs 17 residues. The CDR3 is CASSPGTGASVSYEQYF. The DNA for the CDR3 is TGTGCCAGTAGTCCCGGGACAGGGGCTTCGGTATCCTACGAGCAGTACTTC.

The chain joins TRBV2 to TRBJ1-6; D is unclear. Trimming pared 4 bases from V and 0 bases from J, leaving 4 bases between. CDR3 length: 14 residues. Germline CDR1 and CDR2: SNHLY and FYNNEI. The CDR3, as DNA: TGTGCCAGCAGTGGGAGCTCCTATAATTCACCCCTCCACTTT. Its translation: CASSGSSYNSPLHF. Together with reference TRBV2 and TRBJ1-6, the CDR3 gives the full variable domain: EPEVTQTPSHQVTQMGQEVILRCVPISNHLYFYWYRQILGQKVEFLVSFYNNEISEKSEIFDDQFSVERPDGSNFTLKIRSTKLEDSAMYFCASSGSSYNSPLHFGNGTRLTVT.